This T cell receptor beta chain originates from a study of regulatory T cells in long-lasting Graves disease. Relying on iRepertoire HTBI primers and Arm-PCR of CDR3 regions, the team built TCR beta libraries. One entry per CDR3 protein results from TCRdb running MiXCR on the multiplex PCR reads. The table records fewer than 400,000 distinct CDR3 sequences, 15% to 20% of them present only once. Germline values: CDR1 MGHRA, CDR2 YSYEKL. The V end lost 0 bases, the J end lost 8 bases, and 8 bases lay between the germline ends. This CDR3 is 13 amino acids long. In this sample, this clonotype turned up a few times. The time point: newly diagnosed GD, antithyroid drugs for less than 3 months. After RNA was extracted from PBMCs, the TCR library was made from it.

The sequence came from a female donor with Graves disease. The V call is TRBV4-1, the J call TRBJ2-1, with D uncertain. Here the sequenced sample was peripheral blood mononuclear cells (PBMCs), taken at new diagnosis, from a patient treated with antithyroid drugs. CDR3 DNA: TGCGCCAGCAGCCAAGATGTTCCGTATGAGCAGTTCTTC. Protein: CASSQDVPYEQFF.